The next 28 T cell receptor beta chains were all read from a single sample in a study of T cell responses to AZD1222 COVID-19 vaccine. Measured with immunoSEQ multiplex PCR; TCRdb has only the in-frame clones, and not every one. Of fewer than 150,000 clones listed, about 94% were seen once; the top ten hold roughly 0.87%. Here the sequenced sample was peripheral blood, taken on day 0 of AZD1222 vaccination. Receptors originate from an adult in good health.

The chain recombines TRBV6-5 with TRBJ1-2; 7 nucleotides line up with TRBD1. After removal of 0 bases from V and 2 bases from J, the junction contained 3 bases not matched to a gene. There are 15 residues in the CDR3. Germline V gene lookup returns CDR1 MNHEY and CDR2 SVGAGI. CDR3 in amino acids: CASSYSGQENYGYTF. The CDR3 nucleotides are TGTGCCAGCAGTTACTCTGGACAGGAGAACTATGGCTACACCTTC.

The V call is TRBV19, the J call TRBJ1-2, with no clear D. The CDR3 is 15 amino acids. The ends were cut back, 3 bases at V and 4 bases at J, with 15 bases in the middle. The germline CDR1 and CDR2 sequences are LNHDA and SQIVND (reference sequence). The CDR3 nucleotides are TGTGCCAGTAGTATTTACGCGGGAGAGCGCTATGGCTACACCTTC. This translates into CASSIYAGERYGYTF.

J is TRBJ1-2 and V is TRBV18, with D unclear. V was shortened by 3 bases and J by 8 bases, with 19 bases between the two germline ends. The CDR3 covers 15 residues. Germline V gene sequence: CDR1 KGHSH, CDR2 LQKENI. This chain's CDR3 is CASSPETRLFLGYTF. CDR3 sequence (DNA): TGTGCCAGCTCACCCGAAACCAGGCTCTTCCTAGGCTACACCTTC.

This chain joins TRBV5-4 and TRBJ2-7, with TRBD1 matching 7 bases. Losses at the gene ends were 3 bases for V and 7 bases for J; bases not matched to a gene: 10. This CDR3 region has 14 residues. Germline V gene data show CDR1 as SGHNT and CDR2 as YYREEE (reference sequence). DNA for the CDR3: TGTGCCAGCAGCTCGACAGGGAAGAGGAGGGAGCAGTACTTC. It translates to CASSSTGKRREQYF.

The CDR3 DNA reads TGTGCCTGGGCCCTTGGGGGACCCCTTGTTGGTGAGCAGTTCTTC. This translates into CAWALGGPLVGEQFF. J is TRBJ2-1 and V is TRBV30; perhaps D is TRBD1 or TRBD2 (5 bases each). Germline CDR1 GTSNPN, CDR2 SVGIG (reference sequence). This CDR3 comprises 15 residues. V lost 5 bases to trimming and J lost 9 bases, with 23 bases between them.

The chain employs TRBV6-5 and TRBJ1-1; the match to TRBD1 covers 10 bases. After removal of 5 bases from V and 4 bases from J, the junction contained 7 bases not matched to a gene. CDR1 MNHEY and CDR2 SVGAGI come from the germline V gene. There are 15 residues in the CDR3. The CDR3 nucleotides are TGTGCCAGCAGTCAATGGACAGGGGGGAGCACTGAAGCTTTCTTT. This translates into CASSQWTGGSTEAFF.

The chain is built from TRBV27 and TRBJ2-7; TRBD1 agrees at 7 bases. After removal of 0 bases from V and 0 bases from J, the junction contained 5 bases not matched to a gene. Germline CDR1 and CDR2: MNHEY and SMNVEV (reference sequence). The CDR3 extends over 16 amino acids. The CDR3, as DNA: TGTGCCAGCAGTTTATCATCCACAGGGGTCTCCTACGAGCAGTACTTC. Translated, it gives CASSLSSTGVSYEQYF.

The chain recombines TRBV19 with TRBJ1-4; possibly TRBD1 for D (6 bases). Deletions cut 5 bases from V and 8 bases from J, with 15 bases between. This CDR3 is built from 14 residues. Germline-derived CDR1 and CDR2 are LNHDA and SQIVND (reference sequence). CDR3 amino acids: CASSWTAVGEKLFF. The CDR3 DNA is TGTGCCAGTAGTTGGACAGCCGTAGGGGAAAAACTGTTTTTT.

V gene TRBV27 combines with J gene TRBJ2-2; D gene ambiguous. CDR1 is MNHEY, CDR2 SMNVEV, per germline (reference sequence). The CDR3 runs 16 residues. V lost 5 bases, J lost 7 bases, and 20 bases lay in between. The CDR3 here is CASSPYRAFGGGELFF. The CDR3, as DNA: TGTGCCAGCAGTCCTTACCGGGCCTTCGGCGGCGGGGAGCTGTTTTTT.

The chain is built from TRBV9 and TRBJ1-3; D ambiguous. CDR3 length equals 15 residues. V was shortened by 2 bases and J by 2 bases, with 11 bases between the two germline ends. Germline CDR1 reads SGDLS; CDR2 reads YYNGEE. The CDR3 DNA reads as TGTGCCAGCAGCGTTGGACCCTCTACTGGAAACACCATATATTTT. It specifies CASSVGPSTGNTIYF.

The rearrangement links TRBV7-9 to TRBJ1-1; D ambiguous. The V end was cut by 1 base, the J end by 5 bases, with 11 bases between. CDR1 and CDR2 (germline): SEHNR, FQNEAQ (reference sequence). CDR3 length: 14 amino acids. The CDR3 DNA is TGTGCCAGCAGCTTAGACCGTCCCGGGACTGAAGCTTTCTTT. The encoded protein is CASSLDRPGTEAFF. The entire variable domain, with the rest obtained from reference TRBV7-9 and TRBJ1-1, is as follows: DTGVSQNPRHKITKRGQNVTFRCDPISEHNRLYWYRQTLGQGPEFLTYFQNEAQLEKSRLLSDRFSAERPKGSFSTLEIQRTEQGDSAMYLCASSLDRPGTEAFFGQGTRLTVV.

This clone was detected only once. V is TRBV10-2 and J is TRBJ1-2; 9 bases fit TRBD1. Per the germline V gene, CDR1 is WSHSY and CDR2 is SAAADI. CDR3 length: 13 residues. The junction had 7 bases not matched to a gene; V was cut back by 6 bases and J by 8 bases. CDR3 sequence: CASRRDRVRGYTF. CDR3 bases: TGCGCCAGCAGGAGGGACAGGGTCAGGGGCTACACCTTC.

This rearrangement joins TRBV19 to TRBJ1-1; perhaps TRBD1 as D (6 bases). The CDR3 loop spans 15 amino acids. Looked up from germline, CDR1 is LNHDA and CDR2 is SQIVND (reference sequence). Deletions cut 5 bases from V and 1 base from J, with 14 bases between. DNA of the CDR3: TGTGCCAGTAGTCCTGGGGGCAGGGCGAACACTGAAGCTTTCTTT. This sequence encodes CASSPGGRANTEAFF.

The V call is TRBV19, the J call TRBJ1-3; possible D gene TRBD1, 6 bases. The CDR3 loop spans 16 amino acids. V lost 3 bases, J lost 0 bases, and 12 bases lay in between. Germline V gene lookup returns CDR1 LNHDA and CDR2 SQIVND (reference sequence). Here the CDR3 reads CASSIQGQASGNTIYF. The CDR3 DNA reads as TGTGCCAGTAGTATCCAGGGGCAGGCCTCTGGAAACACCATATATTTT.

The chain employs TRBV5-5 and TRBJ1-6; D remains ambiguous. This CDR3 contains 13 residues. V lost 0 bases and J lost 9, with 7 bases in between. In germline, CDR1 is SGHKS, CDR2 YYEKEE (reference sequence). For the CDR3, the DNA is TGTGCCAGCAGCTTGGGGCCCGGTTCACCCCTCCACTTT. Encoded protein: CASSLGPGSPLHF.

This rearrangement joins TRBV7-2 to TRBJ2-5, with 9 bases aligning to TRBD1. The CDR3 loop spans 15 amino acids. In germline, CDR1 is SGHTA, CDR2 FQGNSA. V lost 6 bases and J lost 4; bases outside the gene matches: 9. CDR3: CASRLTGGSVETQYF. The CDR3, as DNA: TGTGCCAGCAGGCTGACAGGGGGATCTGTAGAGACCCAGTACTTC.

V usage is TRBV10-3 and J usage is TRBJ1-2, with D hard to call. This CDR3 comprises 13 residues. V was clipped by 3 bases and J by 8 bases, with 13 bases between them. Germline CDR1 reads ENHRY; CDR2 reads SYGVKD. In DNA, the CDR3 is TGTGCCATCAGTGAAATGGTTTCTGGGGGCTACACCTTC. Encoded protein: CAISEMVSGGYTF.

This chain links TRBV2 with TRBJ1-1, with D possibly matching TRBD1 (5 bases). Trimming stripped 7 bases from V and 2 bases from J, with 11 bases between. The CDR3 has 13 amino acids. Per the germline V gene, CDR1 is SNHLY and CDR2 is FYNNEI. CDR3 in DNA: TGTGCCAGCAAGGGGTCTCATAACACTGAAGCTTTCTTT. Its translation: CASKGSHNTEAFF.

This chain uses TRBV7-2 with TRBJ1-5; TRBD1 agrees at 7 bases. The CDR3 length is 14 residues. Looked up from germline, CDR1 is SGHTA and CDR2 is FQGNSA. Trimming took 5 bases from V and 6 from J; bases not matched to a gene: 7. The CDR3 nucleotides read TGTGCCAGCAGCCCAAGGAGGGGGCCTCAGCCCCAGCATTTT. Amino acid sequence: CASSPRRGPQPQHF.

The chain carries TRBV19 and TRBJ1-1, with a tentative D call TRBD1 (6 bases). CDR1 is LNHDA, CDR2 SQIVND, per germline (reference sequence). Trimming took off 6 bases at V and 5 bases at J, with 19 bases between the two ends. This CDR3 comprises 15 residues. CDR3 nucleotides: TGTGCCAGTAGCCCCTCCCAGGGGTGGCGAACTGAAGCTTTCTTT. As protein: CASSPSQGWRTEAFF.

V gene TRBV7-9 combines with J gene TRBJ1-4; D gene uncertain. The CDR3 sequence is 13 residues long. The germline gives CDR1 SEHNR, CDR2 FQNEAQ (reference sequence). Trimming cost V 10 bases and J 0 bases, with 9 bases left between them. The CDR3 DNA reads TGTGCCACCGGAGCGACAACTAATGAAAAACTGTTTTTT. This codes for CATGATTNEKLFF.

The CDR3: CASSVGGFSNQPQHF. The DNA for the CDR3 is TGTGCCAGCAGCGTAGGGGGGTTTAGCAATCAGCCCCAGCATTTT. J is TRBJ1-5 and V is TRBV9; possibly TRBD1 for D (5 bases). The V end was cut by 0 bases, the J end by 0 bases, with 7 bases between. Germline values: CDR1 SGDLS, CDR2 YYNGEE. The CDR3 runs to 15 residues. Full variable domain (outside the CDR3, taken from reference TRBV9 and TRBJ1-5): DSGVTQTPKHLITATGQRVTLRCSPRSGDLSVYWYQQSLDQGLQFLIQYYNGEERAKGNILERFSAQQFPDLHSELNLSSLELGDSALYFCASSVGGFSNQPQHFGDGTRLSIL.

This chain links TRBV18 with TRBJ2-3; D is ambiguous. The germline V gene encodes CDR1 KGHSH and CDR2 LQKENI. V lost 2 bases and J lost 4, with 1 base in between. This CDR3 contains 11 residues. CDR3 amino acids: CASSPADTQYF. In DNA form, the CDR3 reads TGTGCCAGCTCACCAGCAGATACGCAGTATTTT.

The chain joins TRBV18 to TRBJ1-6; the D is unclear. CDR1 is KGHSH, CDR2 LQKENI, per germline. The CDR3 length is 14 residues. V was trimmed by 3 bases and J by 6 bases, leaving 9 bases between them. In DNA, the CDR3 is TGTGCCAGCTCACCTGGACCTTTTAATTCACCCCTCCACTTT. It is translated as CASSPGPFNSPLHF. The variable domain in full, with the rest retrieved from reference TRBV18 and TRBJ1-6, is NAGVMQNPRHLVRRRGQEARLRCSPMKGHSHVYWYRQLPEEGLKFMVYLQKENIIDESGMPKERFSAEFPKEGPSILRIQQVVRGDSAAYFCASSPGPFNSPLHFGNGTRLTVT.

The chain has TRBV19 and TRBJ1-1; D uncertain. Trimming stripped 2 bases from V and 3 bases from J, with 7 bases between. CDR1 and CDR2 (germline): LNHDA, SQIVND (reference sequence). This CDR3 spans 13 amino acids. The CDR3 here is CASSIQVDTEAFF. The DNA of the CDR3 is TGTGCCAGTAGTATACAAGTCGACACTGAAGCTTTCTTT.

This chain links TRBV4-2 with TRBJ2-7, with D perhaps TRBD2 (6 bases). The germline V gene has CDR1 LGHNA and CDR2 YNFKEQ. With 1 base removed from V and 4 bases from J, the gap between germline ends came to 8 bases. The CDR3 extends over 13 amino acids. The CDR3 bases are TGTGCCAGCAGCCAAGCCCGGGGGTACGAGCAGTACTTC. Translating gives CASSQARGYEQYF.

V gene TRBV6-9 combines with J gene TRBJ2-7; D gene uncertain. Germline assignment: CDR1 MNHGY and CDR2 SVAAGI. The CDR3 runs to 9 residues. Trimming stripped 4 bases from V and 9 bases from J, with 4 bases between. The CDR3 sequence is CASSFGQYF. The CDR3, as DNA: TGTGCCAGCAGTTTCGGGCAGTACTTC.

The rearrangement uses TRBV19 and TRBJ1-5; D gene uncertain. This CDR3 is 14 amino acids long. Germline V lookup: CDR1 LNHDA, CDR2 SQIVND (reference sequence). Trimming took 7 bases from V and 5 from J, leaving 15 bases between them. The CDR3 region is CASKREGWYQPQHF. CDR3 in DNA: TGTGCCAGTAAAAGGGAGGGTTGGTATCAGCCCCAGCATTTT.